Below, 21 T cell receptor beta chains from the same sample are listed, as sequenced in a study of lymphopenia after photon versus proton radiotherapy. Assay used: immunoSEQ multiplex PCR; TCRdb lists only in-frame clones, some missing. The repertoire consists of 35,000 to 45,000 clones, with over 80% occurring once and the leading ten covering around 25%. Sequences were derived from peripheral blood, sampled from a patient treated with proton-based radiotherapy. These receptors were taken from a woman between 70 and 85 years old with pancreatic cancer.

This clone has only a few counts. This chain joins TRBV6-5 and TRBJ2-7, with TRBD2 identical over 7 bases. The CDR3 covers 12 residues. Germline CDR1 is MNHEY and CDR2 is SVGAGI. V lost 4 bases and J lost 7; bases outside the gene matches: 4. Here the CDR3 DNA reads TGTGCCAGCAGTTCGACAGCGGGAGAGCAGTACTTC. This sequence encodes CASSSTAGEQYF.

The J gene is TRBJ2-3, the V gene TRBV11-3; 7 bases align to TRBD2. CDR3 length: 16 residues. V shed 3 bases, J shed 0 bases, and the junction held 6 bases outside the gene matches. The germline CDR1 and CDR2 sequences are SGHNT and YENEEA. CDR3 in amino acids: CASSFGLAASTDTQYF. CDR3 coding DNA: TGTGCCAGCAGCTTTGGGCTAGCGGCAAGCACAGATACGCAGTATTTT.

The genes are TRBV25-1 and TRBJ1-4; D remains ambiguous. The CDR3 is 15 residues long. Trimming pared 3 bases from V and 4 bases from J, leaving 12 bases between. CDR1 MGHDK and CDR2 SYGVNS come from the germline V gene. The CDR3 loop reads CASSDIGPINEKLFF. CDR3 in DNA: TGTGCCAGCAGTGACATAGGGCCGATTAATGAAAAACTGTTTTTT.

CDR3 nucleotide sequence: TGTGCCAGCAGTTACCCGGGACAGGGGGCCTATGGCTACACCTTC. Its protein is CASSYPGQGAYGYTF. This chain connects TRBV2 to TRBJ1-2, with 12 bases lining up with TRBD1. Germline V lookup: CDR1 SNHLY, CDR2 FYNNEI. This CDR3 comprises 15 residues. V lost 5 bases, J lost 4 bases, and 5 bases stayed unmatched. Full variable domain (outside the CDR3, taken from reference TRBV2 and TRBJ1-2): EPEVTQTPSHQVTQMGQEVILRCVPISNHLYFYWYRQILGQKVEFLVSFYNNEISEKSEIFDDQFSVERPDGSNFTLKIRSTKLEDSAMYFCASSYPGQGAYGYTFGSGTRLTVV.

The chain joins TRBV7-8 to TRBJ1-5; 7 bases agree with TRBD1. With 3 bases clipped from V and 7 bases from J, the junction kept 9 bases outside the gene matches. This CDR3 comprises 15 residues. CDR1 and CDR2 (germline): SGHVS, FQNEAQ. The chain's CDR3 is CASSFKQGREQPQHF. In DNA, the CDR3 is TGTGCCAGCAGCTTCAAACAGGGGCGCGAACAGCCCCAGCATTTT.

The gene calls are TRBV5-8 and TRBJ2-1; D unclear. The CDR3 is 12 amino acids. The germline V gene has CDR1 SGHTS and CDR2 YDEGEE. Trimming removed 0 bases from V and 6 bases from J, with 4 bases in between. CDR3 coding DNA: TGTGCCAGCAGCTTGGGTGGCAATGAGCAGTTCTTC. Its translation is CASSLGGNEQFF.

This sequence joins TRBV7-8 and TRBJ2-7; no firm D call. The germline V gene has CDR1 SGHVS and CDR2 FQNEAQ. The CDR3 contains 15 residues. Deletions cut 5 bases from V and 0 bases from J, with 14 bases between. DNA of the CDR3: TGTGCCAGCAGCCGGAGACGGATAAGCTCCTACGAGCAGTACTTC. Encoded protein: CASSRRRISSYEQYF.

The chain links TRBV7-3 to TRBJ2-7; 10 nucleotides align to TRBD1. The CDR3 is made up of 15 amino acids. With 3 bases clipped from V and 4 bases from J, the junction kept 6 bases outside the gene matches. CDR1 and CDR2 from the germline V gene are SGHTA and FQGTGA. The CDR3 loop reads CASSFGTGDVYEQYF. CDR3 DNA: TGTGCCAGCAGCTTCGGGACAGGGGACGTATACGAGCAGTACTTC.

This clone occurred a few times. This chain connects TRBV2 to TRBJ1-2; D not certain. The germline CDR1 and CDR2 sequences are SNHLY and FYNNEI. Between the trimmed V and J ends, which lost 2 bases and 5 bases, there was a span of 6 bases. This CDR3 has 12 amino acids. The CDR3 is CASSELVYGYTF. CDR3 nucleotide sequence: TGTGCCAGCAGTGAACTGGTTTATGGCTACACCTTC.

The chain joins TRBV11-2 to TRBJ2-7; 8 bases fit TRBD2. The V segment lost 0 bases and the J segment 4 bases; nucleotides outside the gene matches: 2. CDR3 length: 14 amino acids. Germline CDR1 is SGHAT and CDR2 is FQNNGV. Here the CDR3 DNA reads TGTGCCAGCAGCTTAGATCGGGGGGGATACGAGCAGTACTTC. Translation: CASSLDRGGYEQYF.

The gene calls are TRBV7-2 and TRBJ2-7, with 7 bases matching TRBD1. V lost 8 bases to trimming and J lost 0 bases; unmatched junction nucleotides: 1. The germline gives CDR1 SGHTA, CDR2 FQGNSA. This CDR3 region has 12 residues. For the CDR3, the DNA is TGTGCCAGCCAGGGGGTCTCCTACGAGCAGTACTTC. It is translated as CASQGVSYEQYF.

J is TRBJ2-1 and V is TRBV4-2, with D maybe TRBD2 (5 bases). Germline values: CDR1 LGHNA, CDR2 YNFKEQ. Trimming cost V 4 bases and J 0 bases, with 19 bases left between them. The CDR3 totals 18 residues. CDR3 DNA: TGTGCCAGCAGCCTCCTATGGGGAGAGCAGAGCTCCTACAATGAGCAGTTCTTC. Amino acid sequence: CASSLLWGEQSSYNEQFF.

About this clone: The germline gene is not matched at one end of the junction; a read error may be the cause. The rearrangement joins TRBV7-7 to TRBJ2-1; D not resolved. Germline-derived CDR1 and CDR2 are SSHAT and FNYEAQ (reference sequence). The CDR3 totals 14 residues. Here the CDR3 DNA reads TGTGCTAGCAGCCCCCGGCCTGGGTCCAATGAGCAGTTCTTC. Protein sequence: CASSPRPGSNEQFF.

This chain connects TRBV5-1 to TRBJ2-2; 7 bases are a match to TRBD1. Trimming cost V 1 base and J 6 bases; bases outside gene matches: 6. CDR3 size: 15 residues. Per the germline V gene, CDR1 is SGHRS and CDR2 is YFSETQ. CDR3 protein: CASSLYDRDSGELFF. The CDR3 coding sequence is TGCGCCAGCAGCTTGTATGACAGGGATTCCGGGGAGCTGTTTTTT.

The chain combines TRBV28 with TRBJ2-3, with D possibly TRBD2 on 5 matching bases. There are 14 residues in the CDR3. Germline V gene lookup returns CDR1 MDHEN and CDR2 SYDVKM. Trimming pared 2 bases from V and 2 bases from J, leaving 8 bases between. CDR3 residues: CASSLPRATDTQYF. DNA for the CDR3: TGTGCCAGCAGTTTACCGAGGGCCACAGATACGCAGTATTTT.

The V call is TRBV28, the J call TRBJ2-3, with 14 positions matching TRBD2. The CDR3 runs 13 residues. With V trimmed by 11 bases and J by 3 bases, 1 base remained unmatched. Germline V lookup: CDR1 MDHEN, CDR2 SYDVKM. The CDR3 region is CAGLAGGTDTQYF. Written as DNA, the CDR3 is TGTGCCGGACTAGCGGGAGGAACAGATACGCAGTATTTT. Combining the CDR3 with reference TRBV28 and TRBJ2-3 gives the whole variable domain DVKVTQSSRYLVKRTGEKVFLECVQDMDHENMFWYRQDPGLGLRLIYFSYDVKMKEKGDIPEGYSVSREKKERFSLILESASTNQTSMYLCAGLAGGTDTQYFGPGTRLTVL.

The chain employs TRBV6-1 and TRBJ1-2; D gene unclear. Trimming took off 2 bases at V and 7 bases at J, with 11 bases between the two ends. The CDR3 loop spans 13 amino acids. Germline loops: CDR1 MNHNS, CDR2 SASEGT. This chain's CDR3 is CASSESWGGGYTF. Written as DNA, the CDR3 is TGTGCCAGCAGTGAATCCTGGGGAGGTGGCTACACCTTC.

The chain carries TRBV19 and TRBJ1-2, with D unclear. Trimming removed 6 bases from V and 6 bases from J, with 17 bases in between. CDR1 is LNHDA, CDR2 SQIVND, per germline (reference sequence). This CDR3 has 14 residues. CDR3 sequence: CASRITGADHGYTF. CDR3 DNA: TGTGCCAGTAGGATCACGGGCGCAGATCATGGCTACACCTTC.

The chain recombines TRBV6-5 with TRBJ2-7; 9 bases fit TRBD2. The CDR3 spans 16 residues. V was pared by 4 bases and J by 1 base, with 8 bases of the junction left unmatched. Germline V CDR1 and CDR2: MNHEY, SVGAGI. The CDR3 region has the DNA TGTGCCAGCAGTTTCAGGACTAGCGCTCTTTCCTACGAGCAGTACTTC. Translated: CASSFRTSALSYEQYF.

In DNA form, the CDR3 reads TGTGCCAGCCAAGGGGACGCCCACCCCTACGAGCAGTACTTC. It encodes CASQGDAHPYEQYF. The V gene is TRBV6-1, the J gene TRBJ2-7; D assignment may be TRBD1 or TRBD2 (5 bases each). This CDR3 contains 14 residues. The V and J ends lost 8 bases and 2 bases respectively, with 16 bases between them. In germline, CDR1 is MNHNS, CDR2 SASEGT.

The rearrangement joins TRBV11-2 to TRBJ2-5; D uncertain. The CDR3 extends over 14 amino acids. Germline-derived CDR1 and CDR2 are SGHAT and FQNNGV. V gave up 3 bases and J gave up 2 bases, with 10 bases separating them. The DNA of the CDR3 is TGTGCCAGCAGCTTCAGACTGGGGCAAGAGACCCAGTACTTC. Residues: CASSFRLGQETQYF.